A selection of T cell receptor beta chains follows, all from one sample in a study of OX40 agonist ivuxolimab in advanced cancers. Clones were sequenced by immunoSEQ multiplex PCR, and TCRdb holds only the in-frame ones, with some missing. The data hold approximately 74,000 clones, with about 90% observed a single time. Source: CD4+ or CD8+ T cells sorted from blood, taken in a trial of the OX40 agonist ivuxolimab. The receptor set was obtained from an adult with an advanced solid tumor such as melanoma, head and neck, liver or kidney cancer. Both conserved end residues are part of each CDR3. The order of the fields is J gene, D gene, clone size, V gene, CDR3 DNA, CDR3 protein. A D gene is named only where the DNA matches it firmly. Where a row states a size, it is once, few, many or the class of an expanded clone; other rows omit it.

J: TRBJ2-3; D: .; size: .; V: TRBV5-1; DNA: TGCGCCAGCAGCTTGGGGGGCGGACCAGATACGCAGTATTTT; CDR3: CASSLGGGPDTQYF
J: TRBJ1-2; D: TRBD1; size: .; V: TRBV5-4; DNA: TGTGCCAGCAGCCCGCAACAGGGGTTATACCCCCCCTATGGCTACACCTTC; CDR3: CASSPQQGLYPPYGYTF
J: TRBJ2-5; D: TRBD2; size: .; V: TRBV5-1; DNA: TGCGCCAGCAGTTCCGGGACTAGCGGCCAAGAGACCCAGTACTTC; CDR3: CASSSGTSGQETQYF
J: TRBJ1-5; D: .; size: .; V: TRBV28; DNA: TGTGCCAGCAGTGCCGAGGGTTCGGGACATCAGCCCCAGCATTTT; CDR3: CASSAEGSGHQPQHF
J: TRBJ1-1; D: .; size: .; V: TRBV4-2; DNA: TGTGCCAGCAGCCAGGCCGGGATCCACACTGAAGCTTTCTTT; CDR3: CASSQAGIHTEAFF
J: TRBJ1-1; D: .; size: few; V: TRBV11-3; DNA: TGTGCCAGCAACCCATCAGGAGGGGGACCGAACACTGAAGCTTTCTTT; CDR3: CASNPSGGGPNTEAFF
J: TRBJ2-5; D: TRBD2; size: .; V: TRBV11-3; DNA: TGTGCCAGCAGCTACGCTGTAGCGGGAGGAGAGACCCAGTACTTC; CDR3: CASSYAVAGGETQYF
J: TRBJ2-5; D: TRBD1; size: once; V: TRBV5-4; DNA: TGTGCCAGCAGGCTCCCCGCGGGACAGGGGGAAGAGACCCAGTACTTC; CDR3: CASRLPAGQGEETQYF
J: TRBJ2-2; D: .; size: .; V: TRBV19; DNA: TGTGCCAGTAGTATAGAAAGGAACACCGGGGAGCTGTTTTTT; CDR3: CASSIERNTGELFF
J: TRBJ2-1; D: .; size: .; V: TRBV10-1; DNA: TGCGCCAGCAGCCCCCGCCCCTACAATGAGCAGTTCTTC; CDR3: CASSPRPYNEQFF
J: TRBJ2-7; D: .; size: .; V: TRBV5-4; DNA: TGTGCCAGCAGCGGACAATGGGGGGCTGACGAGCAGTACTTC; CDR3: CASSGQWGADEQYF
J: TRBJ1-5; D: .; size: .; V: TRBV29-1; DNA: TGCAGCGTTGGGGAGGGAAGGCAGCCCCAGCATTTT; CDR3: CSVGEGRQPQHF
J: TRBJ1-2; D: .; size: .; V: TRBV10-2; DNA: TGCGCCAGCAGTGAGTCGGGGTCGTGGGGGGTCTATGGCTACACCTTC; CDR3: CASSESGSWGVYGYTF
J: TRBJ1-1; D: .; size: .; V: TRBV11-3; DNA: TGTGCCAGCAGCTCGCGGACACCCGAAGCTTTCTTT; CDR3: CASSSRTPEAFF
J: TRBJ2-3; D: TRBD1; size: .; V: TRBV18; DNA: TGTGCCAGTTACAGGGGTCGTTATCCAGTCGTTACGCGCACAGATACGCAGTATTTT; CDR3: CASYRGRYPVVTRTDTQYF
J: TRBJ1-1; D: .; size: .; V: TRBV28; DNA: TGTGCCAGCAGTTCGGGGGGGAAGTTGAACACTGAAGCTTTCTTT; CDR3: CASSSGGKLNTEAFF
J: TRBJ2-4; D: TRBD2; size: .; V: TRBV27; DNA: TGTGCCAGCAGTTTTTTGGGCGGGACTAGCGGGGTTCCAGCCAAAAACATTCAGTACTTC; CDR3: CASSFLGGTSGVPAKNIQYF
J: TRBJ1-2; D: .; size: .; V: TRBV7-8; DNA: TGTGCCAGCAGCTTAGCGCTCTTCTCCTATGGCTACACCTTC; CDR3: CASSLALFSYGYTF
J: TRBJ1-1; D: TRBD1; size: .; V: TRBV19; DNA: TGTGCCAGTAGTCTGACAGGGATCATGAACACTGAAGCTTTCTTT; CDR3: CASSLTGIMNTEAFF
J: TRBJ2-1; D: .; size: .; V: TRBV21-1; DNA: TGTGCCAGCAGCAAATCGCGACTAGCGGCCTACAATGAGCAGTTCTTC; CDR3: CASSKSRLAAYNEQFF
J: TRBJ1-6; D: TRBD1; size: .; V: TRBV5-1; DNA: TGCGCCAGCAGCTTGGCCTCAGGGGGCGGTAATTCACCCCTCCACTTT; CDR3: CASSLASGGGNSPLHF
J: TRBJ2-2; D: .; size: .; V: TRBV6-6; DNA: TGTGCCAGCAGTTACTCCCCCGACACCGGGGAGCTGTTTTTT; CDR3: CASSYSPDTGELFF
J: TRBJ2-4; D: .; size: .; V: TRBV27; DNA: TGCGCCAGCAGTTTATTTACCCAGACCGGAACACCGCTTCTTCAGTACTTC; CDR3: CASSLFTQTGTPLLQYF
J: TRBJ2-6; D: .; size: .; V: TRBV2; DNA: TGTGCCAGCAGTCGTTACGGAAGCTCTGGGGCCAACGTCCTGACTTTC; CDR3: CASSRYGSSGANVLTF
J: TRBJ2-7; D: TRBD1; size: .; V: TRBV9; DNA: TGTGCCAGCAGCTCCACCGGGACAGGGGGCTACGAGCAGTACTTC; CDR3: CASSSTGTGGYEQYF
J: TRBJ2-7; D: TRBD1; size: .; V: TRBV28; DNA: TGTGCATCCGGGACAGGACGATACGAGCAGTACTTC; CDR3: CASGTGRYEQYF
J: TRBJ2-1; D: .; size: .; V: TRBV7-9; DNA: TGTGCCAGCAGCTTAGCGGGGGTAGGCGATGAGCAGTTCTTC; CDR3: CASSLAGVGDEQFF
J: TRBJ1-2; D: .; size: .; V: TRBV2; DNA: TGTGCCAGCTATACGGGCCTTAACTATGGCTACACCTTC; CDR3: CASYTGLNYGYTF
J: TRBJ1-1; D: .; size: .; V: TRBV11-3; DNA: TGTGCCAGCAGCTTATATGGCAGCCAGGTCACTGAAGCTTTCTTT; CDR3: CASSLYGSQVTEAFF
J: TRBJ2-5; D: .; size: .; V: TRBV5-6; DNA: TGTGCCAGCAGCCGGGGACTTCAAGAGACCCAGTACTTC; CDR3: CASSRGLQETQYF
J: TRBJ1-4; D: .; size: .; V: TRBV28; DNA: TGTGCCAGCAGTTTTGGACAGTTTAAGGAAAAACTGTTTTTT; CDR3: CASSFGQFKEKLFF
J: TRBJ1-1; D: .; size: .; V: TRBV2; DNA: TGTGCCAGCAAAGCCTTGGAGGACACTGAAGCTTTCTTT; CDR3: CASKALEDTEAFF
J: TRBJ2-1; D: .; size: .; V: TRBV10-3; DNA: TGTGCCATCAGTGAGTCGGCGACTAGAAAGCAGTTCTTC; CDR3: CAISESATRKQFF
J: TRBJ1-4; D: .; size: .; V: TRBV5-1; DNA: TGCGCCAGCAGCGCCTCACAGATAACTAATGAAAAACTGTTTTTT; CDR3: CASSASQITNEKLFF
J: TRBJ2-2; D: .; size: .; V: TRBV27; DNA: TGTGCCAGCAGAAATCAAGGGGGTAGCACCGGGGAGCTGTTTTTT; CDR3: CASRNQGGSTGELFF
J: TRBJ1-1; D: .; size: .; V: TRBV10-2; DNA: TGCGCCAGCAGCGCCGACAGCAGTGAAGCTTTCTTT; CDR3: CASSADSSEAFF
J: TRBJ1-5; D: .; size: .; V: TRBV6-5; DNA: TGTGCCAGCAGTTCTGTAGGGCGAGGCAATCAGCCCCAGCATTTT; CDR3: CASSSVGRGNQPQHF
J: TRBJ1-2; D: .; size: .; V: TRBV7-9; DNA: TGTGCCAGCAGCTTGGCACAGCTTAACTATGGCTACACCTTC; CDR3: CASSLAQLNYGYTF
J: TRBJ2-6; D: TRBD2; size: .; V: TRBV28; DNA: TGTGCCAGCAGTCTAGCGGGGGGAAACTCTGGGGCCAACGTCCTGACTTTC; CDR3: CASSLAGGNSGANVLTF
J: TRBJ2-7; D: .; size: .; V: TRBV11-2; DNA: TGTGCCAGCAGCCGGGACACTCTCTACGAGCAGTACTTC; CDR3: CASSRDTLYEQYF
J: TRBJ1-2; D: .; size: .; V: TRBV6-1; DNA: TGTGCCAGCAGTTATAAGGGTTACTATGGCTACACCTTC; CDR3: CASSYKGYYGYTF
J: TRBJ2-1; D: .; size: .; V: TRBV11-3; DNA: TGTGCCAGCAGTTCGACTAGTCATGAGCAGTTCTTC; CDR3: CASSSTSHEQFF
J: TRBJ2-5; D: TRBD2; size: .; V: TRBV12-5; DNA: TGTGCTAGTGGTTTTGGGGGGGACCTCCGGGAGACCCAGTACTTC; CDR3: CASGFGGDLRETQYF
J: TRBJ2-7; D: TRBD1; size: .; V: TRBV6-5; DNA: TGTGCCAGCAGCCGAGGACAGGGTGGAGAGTACTTC; CDR3: CASSRGQGGEYF
J: TRBJ1-6; D: .; size: once; V: TRBV7-9; DNA: TGTGCCAGCAGCTTAACTGCGGATGATTCACCCCTCCACTTT; CDR3: CASSLTADDSPLHF
J: TRBJ2-1; D: .; size: .; V: TRBV4-1; DNA: TGCGCCAGCAGCCAAGTAGAGCCCTACAATGAGCAGTTCTTC; CDR3: CASSQVEPYNEQFF
J: TRBJ2-5; D: .; size: once; V: TRBV11-3; DNA: TGTGCCAGCAGCTTCTCGGTACAAGAGACCCAGTACTTC; CDR3: CASSFSVQETQYF
J: TRBJ2-7; D: .; size: .; V: TRBV10-3; DNA: TGTGCCATCAGTGAAGGCGGGAAGAACGGTTACGCCTACGAGCAGTACTTC; CDR3: CAISEGGKNGYAYEQYF
J: TRBJ2-7; D: .; size: .; V: TRBV28; DNA: TGTGCCAGCTTCGACTCTAGTCTCTACGAGCAGTACTTC; CDR3: CASFDSSLYEQYF
J: TRBJ2-7; D: .; size: once; V: TRBV5-1; DNA: TGCGCCAGCAGCGCCGACGGCGGATACGAGCAGTACTTC; CDR3: CASSADGGYEQYF
J: TRBJ2-7; D: TRBD2; size: .; V: TRBV10-2; DNA: TGCGCCAGCAGTCCCGGACTAGCGGGCCCCTACGAGCAGTACTTC; CDR3: CASSPGLAGPYEQYF
J: TRBJ1-2; D: TRBD1; size: .; V: TRBV10-3; DNA: TGTGCCACTACGACAGGGGGCGGCTACACCTTC; CDR3: CATTTGGGYTF
J: TRBJ1-6; D: .; size: few; V: TRBV28; DNA: TGTGCCAGCAGCCAGAATTCACCCCTCCACTTT; CDR3: CASSQNSPLHF
J: TRBJ1-1; D: TRBD1; size: .; V: TRBV27; DNA: TGTGCCAGCAGTTTGACAGGGGGGCTTGAAGCTTTCTTT; CDR3: CASSLTGGLEAFF
J: TRBJ2-7; D: TRBD1; size: .; V: TRBV5-6; DNA: TGTGCCAGCAGCTTTGGGACAGGGGGTGCCTACGAGCAGTACTTC; CDR3: CASSFGTGGAYEQYF
J: TRBJ1-4; D: .; size: .; V: TRBV6-5; DNA: TGTGCCAGCAGTTACTCGGGGGGAGATGAAAAACTGTTTTTT; CDR3: CASSYSGGDEKLFF
J: TRBJ1-5; D: TRBD1; size: few; V: TRBV28; DNA: TGTGCCAGCAGATTACAGGGGACGGGTCAGCCCCAGCATTTT; CDR3: CASRLQGTGQPQHF
J: TRBJ1-2; D: .; size: .; V: TRBV5-6; DNA: TGTGCCAGCAGCCGACACTATGGCTACACCTTC; CDR3: CASSRHYGYTF
J: TRBJ2-7; D: .; size: .; V: TRBV27; DNA: TGTGCCAGCAGTGAATGGTCAAGGTCCTACGAGCAGTACTTC; CDR3: CASSEWSRSYEQYF